A single sample gave rise to the 22 T cell receptor beta chains below, sequenced in a study of blood T cell repertoires in COVID-19. Only in-frame clones appear in the TCRdb table, and some are missing; sequencing was by immunoSEQ multiplex PCR. The table lists under 200,000 clones, around four fifths of them singletons. The sample consisted of PBMCs or T cells enriched from blood (not recorded which). All receptors come from a woman between 45 and 60 years old who had recovered from COVID-19.

The gene calls are TRBV5-1 and TRBJ2-6; 10 bases fit TRBD1. The CDR3 sequence is 17 residues long. In germline, CDR1 is SGHRS, CDR2 YFSETQ. After removal of 4 bases from V and 2 bases from J, the junction contained 6 bases not matched to a gene. CDR3 sequence (DNA): TGCGCCAGCAGCCTCCGGGACAGGGGAACTGGGGCCAACGTCCTGACTTTC. Residues: CASSLRDRGTGANVLTF.

This sequence joins TRBV6-5 and TRBJ2-7, with D possibly TRBD1 on 5 matching bases. The CDR3 is 13 amino acids. Looked up from germline, CDR1 is MNHEY and CDR2 is SVGAGI. V lost 6 bases and J 4 bases, leaving 13 bases between the germline ends. CDR3 sequence (DNA): TGTGCCAGCAGCAAGGACCAGGGATACGAGCAGTACTTC. Residues: CASSKDQGYEQYF.

The chain carries TRBV4-3 and TRBJ2-5; 7 nucleotides agree with TRBD1. The CDR3 extends over 14 amino acids. V trimming: 0 bases; J trimming: 4 bases; junction bases outside the gene matches: 2. CDR1 is LGHNA, CDR2 YSLEER, per germline. The CDR3 DNA reads TGCGCCAGCAGCCAAGATTACAGGGGAGAGACCCAGTACTTC. This codes for CASSQDYRGETQYF.

V gene TRBV27 combines with J gene TRBJ2-5; 11 nucleotides match TRBD1. The CDR3 runs to 16 residues. Germline CDR1 is MNHEY and CDR2 is SMNVEV (reference sequence). Losses at the gene ends were 5 bases for V and 5 bases for J; bases not matched to a gene: 10. The CDR3 nucleotides are TGTGCCAGCAGTCATAGACCGGGACAGGGGGATGAGACCCAGTACTTC. Translated: CASSHRPGQGDETQYF.

The rearrangement joins TRBV18 to TRBJ2-1; D may be TRBD1 (6 bases). Germline-derived CDR1 and CDR2 are KGHSH and LQKENI. CDR3 length: 12 residues. Deletions cut 5 bases from V and 10 bases from J, with 12 bases between. CDR3 DNA: TGTGCCAGCTCATCCTCCCAGGGGGAGCAGTTCTTC. Amino acid sequence: CASSSSQGEQFF.

The V gene is TRBV19, the J gene TRBJ1-1, with a tentative D call TRBD1 (6 bases). This CDR3 has 13 amino acids. V dropped 5 bases and J dropped 4 bases, with 11 bases sitting between them. Germline V gene lookup returns CDR1 LNHDA and CDR2 SQIVND (reference sequence). This CDR3 is CASSFPGATEAFF. CDR3 nucleotide sequence: TGTGCCAGTAGTTTCCCAGGGGCCACTGAAGCTTTCTTT.

The V call is TRBV19, the J call TRBJ2-7, with 9 bases lining up with TRBD2. This CDR3 is 17 amino acids long. The V and J ends lost 2 bases and 0 bases, in that order; junction bases with no gene match: 8. From germline, CDR1 is LNHDA and CDR2 SQIVND (reference sequence). The CDR3 spells CASSISYGTSYSYEQYF. In DNA, the CDR3 is TGTGCCAGTAGTATATCATACGGGACTAGCTACTCCTACGAGCAGTACTTC.

The rearrangement uses TRBV15 and TRBJ1-2; no clear D gene. Per the germline V gene, CDR1 is LNHNV and CDR2 is YYDKDF (reference sequence). Deletions cut 0 bases from V and 8 bases from J, with 7 bases between. This CDR3 contains 12 residues. CDR3 bases: TGTGCCACCAGCAGAGATTCCTCCGGCTACACCTTC. It codes for CATSRDSSGYTF. Full variable domain (remainder filled in from reference TRBV15 and TRBJ1-2): DAMVIQNPRYQVTQFGKPVTLSCSQTLNHNVMYWYQQKSSQAPKLLFHYYDKDFNNEADTPDNFQSRRPNTSFCFLDIRSPGLGDTAMYLCATSRDSSGYTFGSGTRLTVV.

The chain employs TRBV18 and TRBJ1-4; D possibly corresponds to TRBD1 (6 bases). Trimming pared 3 bases from V and 0 bases from J, leaving 8 bases between. The CDR3 spans 15 residues. Germline CDR1 reads KGHSH; CDR2 reads LQKENI. The CDR3 bases are TGTGCCAGCTCACCCGCAGGGGCAACTAATGAAAAACTGTTTTTT. This translates into CASSPAGATNEKLFF.

This chain joins TRBV11-2 and TRBJ1-6, with 8 bases aligning to TRBD1. The V gene's germline CDR1 is SGHAT and CDR2 FQNNGV. V lost 5 bases to trimming and J lost 10 bases; unmatched junction nucleotides: 7. This CDR3 has 14 amino acids. The CDR3 DNA follows: TGTGCCAGCAGCCCTGGACAGGGCGGATCACCCCTCCACTTT. Its protein product is CASSPGQGGSPLHF. Based on the CDR3 plus reference TRBV11-2 and TRBJ1-6, the full variable domain is EAGVAQSPRYKIIEKRQSVAFWCNPISGHATLYWYQQILGQGPKLLIQFQNNGVVDDSQLPKDRFSAERLKGVDSTLKIQPAKLEDSAVYLCASSPGQGGSPLHFGNGTRLTVT.

The chain recombines TRBV7-8 with TRBJ1-1, with a weak D call TRBD1 (5 bases). CDR1 SGHVS and CDR2 FQNEAQ come from the germline V gene. The CDR3 has 14 amino acids. The V end lost 0 bases, the J end lost 7 bases, and 12 bases lay between the germline ends. Here the CDR3 reads CASSLAGGRLEAFF. As DNA, the CDR3 is TGTGCCAGCAGCTTAGCCGGGGGGAGGCTTGAAGCTTTCTTT.

V is TRBV11-2 and J is TRBJ2-1; 9 positions match TRBD2. There are 15 residues in the CDR3. Trimming removed 5 bases from V and 1 base from J; junction bases left unmatched: 3. Germline CDR1 and CDR2: SGHAT and FQNNGV. The CDR3 bases are TGTGCCAGCAGCCCCAGCGGGAGGTCCTACAATGAGCAGTTCTTC. Translation gives CASSPSGRSYNEQFF.

The chain links TRBV7-6 to TRBJ1-1; TRBD1 agrees at 8 bases. The CDR3 has 17 amino acids. Germline trimming cut 1 base from V and 1 base from J; bases unmatched to any gene: 8. CDR1 and CDR2 from the germline V gene are SGHVS and FNYEAQ. Here the CDR3 reads CASSLGSGGAGNTEAFF. The CDR3 nucleotides are TGTGCCAGCAGCTTAGGGTCAGGGGGCGCGGGGAACACTGAAGCTTTCTTT.

The chain joins TRBV28 to TRBJ1-1; no clear D gene. Germline CDR1 MDHEN, CDR2 SYDVKM. The CDR3 length is 12 residues. The V end was cut by 8 bases, the J end by 4 bases, with 11 bases between. The DNA for the CDR3 is TGTGCCAGCCAACCGGAGAGCACTGAAGCTTTCTTT. Translation gives CASQPESTEAFF.

V usage is TRBV7-2 and J usage is TRBJ1-5; TRBD1 agrees at 7 bases. The CDR3 runs to 17 residues. Germline V gene data show CDR1 as SGHTA and CDR2 as FQGNSA. The V segment lost 5 bases and the J segment 0 bases; nucleotides outside the gene matches: 10. The DNA for the CDR3 is TGTGCCAGCAGCCTAGGAGGGACAGTTTATAGCAATCAGCCCCAGCATTTT. Its translation: CASSLGGTVYSNQPQHF. The variable domain in full, with the rest retrieved from reference TRBV7-2 and TRBJ1-5, is GAGVSQSPSNKVTEKGKDVELRCDPISGHTALYWYRQSLGQGLEFLIYFQGNSAPDKSGLPSDRFSAERTGGSVSTLTIQRTQQEDSAVYLCASSLGGTVYSNQPQHFGDGTRLSIL.

CDR3 bases: TGCGCCAGCAGCGGGTCCGGGAGCGGGAACACCGGGGAGCTGTTTTTT. Amino acid sequence: CASSGSGSGNTGELFF. The V gene is TRBV5-1, the J gene TRBJ2-2; maybe TRBD2 (6 bases). The V gene lost 4 bases and the J gene lost 1 base, with 14 bases spanning the gap. Germline V CDR1 and CDR2: SGHRS, YFSETQ. The CDR3 sequence is 16 residues long.

The chain recombines TRBV28 with TRBJ2-1; 7 bases are shared with TRBD2. V trimming: 4 bases; J trimming: 4 bases; junction bases outside the gene matches: 10. The CDR3 has 16 residues. CDR1 MDHEN and CDR2 SYDVKM come from the germline V gene. CDR3: CASSSRTRGVYNEQFF. The CDR3 DNA sequence: TGTGCCAGCAGTTCCCGGACCCGGGGGGTATACAATGAGCAGTTCTTC.

This clone was counted a single time. V and J are TRBV18 and TRBJ2-7, with D hard to call. In germline, CDR1 is KGHSH, CDR2 LQKENI. The CDR3 is 13 residues long. V dropped 3 bases and J dropped 0 bases, with 6 bases sitting between them. The CDR3 DNA reads TGTGCCAGCTCACCCGGGTTCTCCTACGAGCAGTACTTC. Protein product: CASSPGFSYEQYF.

J is TRBJ1-5 and V is TRBV19; 8 nucleotides align to TRBD1. V was clipped by 9 bases and J by 3 bases; unmatched bases: 10. Germline loops: CDR1 LNHDA, CDR2 SQIVND (reference sequence). This CDR3 region has 15 residues. The CDR3 loop is CASSRTGSFNQPQHF. The CDR3 coding sequence is TGTGCCAGCTCTCGGACAGGGTCCTTCAATCAGCCCCAGCATTTT.

The J gene is TRBJ1-1, the V gene TRBV18; 7 positions agree with TRBD1. V shed 5 bases and J 1 base; nucleotides not matched to a gene: 4. This CDR3 contains 14 residues. Germline V gene lookup returns CDR1 KGHSH and CDR2 LQKENI. CDR3 region: CASSDRVQNTEAFF. The CDR3 DNA reads TGTGCCAGCTCAGACAGGGTCCAGAACACTGAAGCTTTCTTT.

This chain connects TRBV19 to TRBJ1-1, with 7 bases matching TRBD1. Trimming removed 4 bases from V and 3 bases from J; junction bases left unmatched: 5. The CDR3 has 14 amino acids. Germline-derived CDR1 and CDR2 are LNHDA and SQIVND (reference sequence). CDR3 region: CASSRQGRHTEAFF. For the CDR3, the DNA is TGTGCCAGTAGTAGACAGGGTAGACACACTGAAGCTTTCTTT.

This rearrangement joins TRBV3-1 (or the pseudogene TRBV3-2) to TRBJ1-2, with D maybe TRBD1 (6 bases). CDR3 length: 14 residues. Germline CDR1 and CDR2: LGHDT and YNNKEL (reference sequence). Trimming stripped 3 bases from V and 4 bases from J, with 12 bases between. CDR3 in DNA: TGTGCCAGCAGCCACCCTACAGGGAGCTATGGCTACACCTTC. It yields the protein CASSHPTGSYGYTF.